These 4 T cell receptor beta chains came from one sample sequenced in a study of shared clonotypes between healthy human individuals. Some clones are missing from TCRdb's copy, which holds only in-frame ones; the method was immunoSEQ multiplex PCR. The profile shows 1,400,000 or so clones, around 98.5% of them singletons. Sequencing was done on a sample of naive CD4+ T cells sorted from blood. Subset: CD45RA+ positively selected. The receptors here all came from a man aged 25 to 40 in good health.

The genes are TRBV7-2 and TRBJ1-5; 10 bases line up with TRBD1. Trimming removed 1 base from V and 9 bases from J; junction bases left unmatched: 6. Per the germline V gene, CDR1 is SGHTA and CDR2 is FQGNSA. The CDR3 runs to 15 residues. The CDR3 DNA is TGTGCCAGCAGCTTAGTGGGGACAGGGGACTGGCCCCAGCATTTT. The encoded protein is CASSLVGTGDWPQHF.

The gene calls are TRBV14 and TRBJ2-1, with D uncertain. Trimming shortened V by 4 bases and J by 8 bases, and 9 bases separated the two germline ends. The CDR3 runs to 12 residues. Germline loops: CDR1 SGHDN, CDR2 FVKESK. The CDR3: CASSRRADEQFF. The CDR3 nucleotides are TGTGCCAGCAGCCGTAGGGCGGATGAGCAGTTCTTC.

The rearrangement uses TRBV7-9 and TRBJ2-1; 7 bases match TRBD2. The CDR3 spans 16 residues. Trimming at V came to 5 bases and at J to 7 bases, leaving 14 bases not matched to a gene. Germline V gene lookup returns CDR1 SEHNR and CDR2 FQNEAQ (reference sequence). In DNA form, the CDR3 reads TGTGCCAGCAGCCCAATCGGGCGGGAGTCGGTTAATGAGCAGTTCTTC. Amino acids: CASSPIGRESVNEQFF. Full variable domain (missing parts from reference TRBV7-9 and TRBJ2-1): DTGVSQNPRHKITKRGQNVTFRCDPISEHNRLYWYRQTLGQGPEFLTYFQNEAQLEKSRLLSDRFSAERPKGSFSTLEIQRTEQGDSAMYLCASSPIGRESVNEQFFGPGTRLTVL.

The chain uses TRBV6-5 and TRBJ2-1; D assignment may be TRBD1 or TRBD2 (5 bases each). The length of the CDR3 is 14 residues. Trimming removed 5 bases from V and 6 bases from J, with 14 bases in between. CDR1 is MNHEY, CDR2 SVGAGI, per germline. The CDR3 reads CASSRDGRSNEQFF. As DNA, the CDR3 is TGTGCCAGCAGTCGGGACGGGCGCTCCAATGAGCAGTTCTTC.